These 25 T cell receptor beta chains share one sample of origin, sequenced in a study of shared clonotypes between healthy human individuals. Produced via immunoSEQ multiplex PCR; TCRdb's table is partial and in-frame only. The table includes 2 million to 2.5 million clones, 85% to 95% detected once. Sequenced: naive CD4+ T cells from PBMCs. Subset reported: CD45RA+ positively selected. The source of these receptors is a man between 18 and 35 years old in good health. Some clones in this sample may be carry-over from other donors' samples.

V gene TRBV7-7 combines with J gene TRBJ2-1, with 9 bases matching TRBD1. J gave up 5 bases and V 4 bases, and 15 bases lay outside the gene matches. This CDR3 region has 18 residues. The germline CDR1 and CDR2 sequences are SSHAT and FNYEAQ (reference sequence). In nucleotides, the CDR3 is TGTGCCAGCAGCTCCGTCCCGGGACAGGGTGACGGAAACAATGAGCAGTTCTTC. Translating it yields CASSSVPGQGDGNNEQFF.

The chain recombines TRBV18 with TRBJ1-1; weak D call: TRBD1 (6 bases). The CDR3 has 15 residues. The V end was cut by 6 bases, the J end by 1 base, with 15 bases between. Germline V gene data show CDR1 as KGHSH and CDR2 as LQKENI. CDR3: CASSHGDTPNTEAFF. The CDR3 DNA is TGTGCCAGCTCCCATGGGGACACCCCGAACACTGAAGCTTTCTTT. Full variable domain (missing parts from reference TRBV18 and TRBJ1-1): NAGVMQNPRHLVRRRGQEARLRCSPMKGHSHVYWYRQLPEEGLKFMVYLQKENIIDESGMPKERFSAEFPKEGPSILRIQQVVRGDSAAYFCASSHGDTPNTEAFFGQGTRLTVV.

V gene TRBV5-4 combines with J gene TRBJ2-7; D possibly corresponds to TRBD2 (7 bases). Germline CDR1 is SGHNT and CDR2 is YYREEE (reference sequence). The V and J ends lost 4 bases and 1 base respectively, with 15 bases between them. The CDR3 has 15 residues. Here the CDR3 reads CASSPRRGASYEQYF. CDR3 DNA sequence: TGTGCCAGCAGCCCCCGCCGGGGGGCTTCCTACGAGCAGTACTTC.

V and J are TRBV6-1 and TRBJ1-2, with 7 bases lining up with TRBD1. Germline-derived CDR1 and CDR2 are MNHNS and SASEGT. The CDR3 loop spans 18 amino acids. The V and J ends lost 3 bases and 4 bases, in that order; junction bases with no gene match: 17. The CDR3 loop reads CASSDRPRLGQSVYGYTF. In nucleotides, the CDR3 is TGTGCCAGCAGTGATAGGCCTCGCCTGGGACAGTCCGTCTATGGCTACACCTTC.

The rearrangement links TRBV9 to TRBJ2-7; D gene uncertain. Between the trimmed V and J ends, which lost 3 bases and 3 bases, there was a span of 10 bases. The CDR3 covers 13 residues. Germline CDR1 and CDR2: SGDLS and YYNGEE. CDR3 nucleotide sequence: TGTGCCAGCAGCGGTTCCGAAAGCTACGAGCAGTACTTC. This sequence encodes CASSGSESYEQYF.

As concerns this clone: Other DNA sequences within the sample encode an identical CDR3. The chain recombines TRBV9 with TRBJ2-7, with 9 bases that match TRBD2. This CDR3 contains 14 residues. Per the germline V gene, CDR1 is SGDLS and CDR2 is YYNGEE. V dropped 3 bases and J dropped 0; count of bases not matched to a gene: 1. CDR3 protein: CASSATSGSYEQYF. The CDR3 nucleotides are TGTGCCAGCAGCGCGACTAGCGGCTCCTACGAGCAGTACTTC. The variable domain in full, completed from reference TRBV9 and TRBJ2-7, reads DSGVTQTPKHLITATGQRVTLRCSPRSGDLSVYWYQQSLDQGLQFLIQYYNGEERAKGNILERFSAQQFPDLHSELNLSSLELGDSALYFCASSATSGSYEQYFGPGTRLTVT.

The CDR3 nucleotides read TGTGCCATCAGTGAGTCGTTTAGGGCGTATACGCAGTATTTT. This codes for CAISESFRAYTQYF. The chain carries TRBV10-3 and TRBJ2-3; no firm D call. The CDR3 consists of 14 residues. V was pared by 0 bases and J by 7 bases, with 11 bases between. Germline CDR1 reads ENHRY; CDR2 reads SYGVKD.

This CDR3 reads CASSQGLAGINEQFF. The CDR3 nucleotides read TGTGCCAGCAGCCAAGGACTAGCGGGAATCAATGAGCAGTTCTTC. The V and J genes are TRBV4-2 and TRBJ2-1, with TRBD2 matching over 11 bases. The CDR3 is 15 amino acids. Germline V lookup: CDR1 LGHNA, CDR2 YNFKEQ. J lost 6 bases, V lost 1 base, and 2 bases had no gene match.

The V call is TRBV7-2, the J call TRBJ2-7; perhaps TRBD2 as D (5 bases). This CDR3 spans 12 amino acids. The V end lost 5 bases, the J end lost 4 bases, and 9 bases lay between the germline ends. CDR1 and CDR2 from the germline V gene are SGHTA and FQGNSA. CDR3 region: CASSPERYEQYF. The DNA of the CDR3 is TGTGCCAGCAGCCCTGAGCGGTACGAGCAGTACTTC.

V and J are TRBV27 and TRBJ2-3; D is unclear. The CDR3 covers 14 residues. Trimming left V 5 bases short and J 3 bases short, with 12 bases between. Germline values: CDR1 MNHEY, CDR2 SMNVEV (reference sequence). The CDR3 region is CASSRRPGTDTQYF. DNA for the CDR3: TGTGCCAGCAGTCGCCGACCCGGGACAGATACGCAGTATTTT.

The chain is built from TRBV7-8 and TRBJ1-2; 9 positions agree with TRBD1. V dropped 2 bases and J dropped 8; count of bases not matched to a gene: 12. Germline assignment: CDR1 SGHVS and CDR2 FQNEAQ. This CDR3 has 16 residues. CDR3 sequence (DNA): TGTGCCAGCAGCTTATCCACAGGGGGCGGGCTGGACGGCTACACCTTC. This gives the protein CASSLSTGGGLDGYTF.

V usage is TRBV5-4 and J usage is TRBJ2-5, with 12 bases lining up with TRBD2. Germline-derived CDR1 and CDR2 are SGHNT and YYREEE (reference sequence). This CDR3 spans 16 amino acids. V lost 4 bases, J lost 4 bases, and 8 bases stayed unmatched. The CDR3, as DNA: TGTGCCAGCAGCATAGGACTAGCGGGGAGTAGAGAGACCCAGTACTTC. Translated, it gives CASSIGLAGSRETQYF.

V usage is TRBV19 and J usage is TRBJ1-5, with D perhaps TRBD1 (6 bases). Germline CDR1 LNHDA, CDR2 SQIVND (reference sequence). The V end lost 9 bases, the J end lost 0 bases, and 18 bases lay between the germline ends. This CDR3 contains 16 residues. The CDR3 region is CASKLQGPYSNQPQHF. CDR3 nucleotide sequence: TGTGCCAGCAAATTACAGGGACCCTATAGCAATCAGCCCCAGCATTTT.

J is TRBJ2-5 and V is TRBV2; D possibly corresponds to TRBD1 (6 bases). The CDR3 sequence is 12 residues long. Deletions cut 8 bases from V and 7 bases from J, with 14 bases between. The germline gives CDR1 SNHLY, CDR2 FYNNEI. The CDR3 loop reads CASRDMYTTQYF. The CDR3 nucleotides read TGTGCCAGCCGGGACATGTATACGACCCAGTACTTC.

The rearrangement links TRBV4-1 to TRBJ2-3, with D maybe TRBD2 (6 bases). V shed 4 bases and J shed 0 bases, with 17 bases lying between them. The CDR3 covers 17 residues. The germline V gene has CDR1 MGHRA and CDR2 YSYEKL. For the CDR3, the DNA is TGCGCCAGCAGCCCCTTAGGGACTGCTACTAGCACAGATACGCAGTATTTT. This sequence encodes CASSPLGTATSTDTQYF.

The rearrangement links TRBV7-2 to TRBJ2-3, with D perhaps TRBD2 (7 bases). The CDR3 spans 16 residues. V was shortened by 5 bases and J by 3 bases, with 18 bases between the two germline ends. Per germline, CDR1 SGHTA and CDR2 FQGNSA. In DNA form, the CDR3 reads TGTGCCAGCAGCACACGATGGGGAGGGACAACAGATACGCAGTATTTT. Its translation: CASSTRWGGTTDTQYF.

The sample holds one count of this clone. The rearrangement links TRBV28 to TRBJ2-5; perhaps TRBD1 as D (6 bases). CDR3 length: 14 amino acids. V dropped 6 bases and J dropped 5 bases, with 16 bases sitting between them. Germline CDR1 is MDHEN and CDR2 is SYDVKM. The CDR3 DNA follows: TGTGCCAGCAGACCCTCAGGGGCGCGTGAGACCCAGTACTTC. As protein: CASRPSGARETQYF.

The J gene is TRBJ2-5, the V gene TRBV28, with 8 bases that match TRBD1. Germline lookup yields CDR1 MDHEN and CDR2 SYDVKM. The ends lost 4 bases at V and 4 bases at J; junction bases unmatched: 2. The CDR3 consists of 13 residues. The CDR3 loop is CASSSGGLETQYF. The CDR3 bases are TGTGCCAGCAGTTCAGGGGGCCTAGAGACCCAGTACTTC.

The chain recombines TRBV20-1 with TRBJ2-5; unclear D gene. This CDR3 comprises 11 residues. Germline lookup yields CDR1 DFQATT and CDR2 SNEGSKA (reference sequence). Between the trimmed V and J ends, which lost 7 bases and 5 bases, there was a span of 11 bases. CDR3 in DNA: TGCAGTGTGAGCGACACTGAGACCCAGTACTTC. This gives the protein CSVSDTETQYF.

V and J are TRBV10-3 and TRBJ1-2; TRBD1 matches 7 bases. The ends lost 3 bases at V and 4 bases at J; junction bases unmatched: 2. Germline V gene lookup returns CDR1 ENHRY and CDR2 SYGVKD. The CDR3 is 13 amino acids. The CDR3 loop is CAISEGTAYGYTF. DNA for the CDR3: TGTGCCATCAGTGAAGGGACAGCCTATGGCTACACCTTC.

The V call is TRBV28, the J call TRBJ2-7; the match to TRBD2 covers 12 bases. CDR1 and CDR2 from the germline V gene are MDHEN and SYDVKM. J lost 3 bases, V lost 5 bases, and 5 bases had no gene match. The CDR3 runs 15 residues. For the CDR3, the DNA is TGTGCCAGCAGTCCCGGACTAGCGGGGATCTACGAGCAGTACTTC. Protein: CASSPGLAGIYEQYF.

The chain recombines TRBV29-1 with TRBJ1-2; D gene uncertain. Trimming stripped 4 bases from V and 5 bases from J, with 11 bases between. Germline-derived CDR1 and CDR2 are SQVTM and ANQGSEA. The CDR3 sequence is 12 residues long. CDR3 residues: CSVVSGRYGYTF. The CDR3 DNA sequence: TGCAGCGTTGTCAGCGGAAGGTATGGCTACACCTTC.

The chain joins TRBV11-2 to TRBJ2-1; possibly TRBD1 for D (6 bases). V lost 3 bases and J 4 bases, leaving 10 bases between the germline ends. The CDR3 has 14 residues. Germline CDR1 and CDR2: SGHAT and FQNNGV. The CDR3 nucleotides read TGTGCCAGCAGCTTCGGACAGCTATACAATGAGCAGTTCTTC. Translation gives CASSFGQLYNEQFF.

The gene calls are TRBV28 and TRBJ1-2; D is possibly TRBD1 (5 bases). V lost 8 bases and J 3 bases, leaving 10 bases between the germline ends. The CDR3 is made up of 12 amino acids. Germline V gene sequence: CDR1 MDHEN, CDR2 SYDVKM. CDR3 DNA: TGTGCCAGCCTCACAGGCGACTATGGCTACACCTTC. This translates into CASLTGDYGYTF.

The rearrangement uses TRBV5-5 and TRBJ1-5; TRBD1 matches 8 bases. V gave up 1 base and J gave up 3 bases; unmatched junction bases: 3. Germline V gene data show CDR1 as SGHKS and CDR2 as YYEKEE (reference sequence). This CDR3 has 15 residues. CDR3 nucleotides: TGTGCCAGCAGCTTGACAGGGGGTTACAATCAGCCCCAGCATTTT. It codes for CASSLTGGYNQPQHF.